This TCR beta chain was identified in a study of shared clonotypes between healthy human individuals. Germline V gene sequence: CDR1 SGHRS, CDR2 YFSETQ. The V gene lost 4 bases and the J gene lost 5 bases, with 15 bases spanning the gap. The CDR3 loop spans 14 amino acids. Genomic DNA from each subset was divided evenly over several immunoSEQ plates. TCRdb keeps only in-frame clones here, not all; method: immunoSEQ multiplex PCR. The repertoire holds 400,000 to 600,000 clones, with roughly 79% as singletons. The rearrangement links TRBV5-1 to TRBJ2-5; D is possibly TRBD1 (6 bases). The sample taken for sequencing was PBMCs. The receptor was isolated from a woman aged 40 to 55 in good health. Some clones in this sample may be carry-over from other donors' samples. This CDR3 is CASSTAQGRETQYF. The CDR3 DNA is TGCGCCAGCAGCACCGCACAGGGTAGGGAGACCCAGTACTTC.